This TCR beta chain was captured in a study of CD8 T cells in Susac syndrome. RNA amounts of roughly 0.5 to 1 ug underwent reverse transcription with random hexamers. It was immunoSEQ multiplex PCR that amplified TCR beta CDR3 across 54 Vbeta and 13 Jbeta. Via MiXCR, TCRdb re-called the immunoSEQ multiplex PCR reads, giving one row per CDR3 protein. The sample carries a few hundred thousand distinct CDR3 sequences, more than 85% recorded once. The TEMRA cells underwent FACS enrichment, while the CD8+ and CD4+ T cells underwent negative isolation. The ends were cut back, 4 bases at V and 3 bases at J, with 15 bases in the middle. This CDR3 has 14 amino acids. The germline V gene has CDR1 GTSNPN and CDR2 SVGIG (reference sequence).

Sequenced input: CD4+ T cells from PBMCs. The chain has TRBV30 and TRBJ1-1, with a tentative D call TRBD1 (5 bases). The sequence was collected from a human donor with multiple sclerosis. The CDR3 DNA follows: TGTGCCTGGATCTCTGGGGGGAGGTACACTGAAGCTTTCTTT. This encodes CAWISGGRYTEAFF.